These T cell receptor beta chains were read from a single sample in a study of a mutant IDH1 vaccine in newly diagnosed glioma. This table comes from immunoSEQ multiplex PCR, and its TCRdb copy is limited to in-frame clones, with some not included. The sample lists over 55,000 clones; 75% to 90% were seen once. Their cognate antigens are unknown. The material sequenced was PBMCs, taken from a glioma patient whose treatment included an IDH1 peptide vaccine. The receptor source for this set is a woman aged 40-49 years with glioma. CDR3s include the opening cysteine and the closing phenylalanine or tryptophan. Fields, in order: CDR3 protein, CDR3 DNA, clone size, J gene, D gene, V gene. D genes are given only for firm matches. Clone size is shown for a subset of rows, as once, few, many or a class of expanded clone.

CDR3aa: CASSVVGRGGRNEQFF
CDR3nt: TGCGCCAGCAGCGTCGTTGGGCGGGGGGGCCGCAATGAGCAGTTCTTC
abundance: .
j_gene: TRBJ2-1
d_gene: TRBD2
v_gene: TRBV5-1

CDR3aa: CASSLFDREHEQYF
CDR3nt: TGCGCCAGCAGCTTATTTGACAGGGAGCACGAGCAGTACTTC
abundance: once
j_gene: TRBJ2-7
d_gene: TRBD1
v_gene: TRBV5-1

CDR3aa: CAISEREIHEQYF
CDR3nt: TGTGCCATCAGTGAGCGGGAGATCCACGAGCAGTACTTC
abundance: once
j_gene: TRBJ2-7
d_gene: .
v_gene: TRBV10-3

CDR3aa: CASSYRTTEAFF
CDR3nt: TGTGCCAGCAGTTATAGAACCACTGAAGCTTTCTTT
abundance: .
j_gene: TRBJ1-1
d_gene: .
v_gene: TRBV28

CDR3aa: CASSWAGPYNEQFF
CDR3nt: TGTGCCAGCAGCTGGGCGGGGCCCTACAATGAGCAGTTCTTC
abundance: .
j_gene: TRBJ2-1
d_gene: .
v_gene: TRBV7-8

CDR3aa: CASSLGRSTDTQYF
CDR3nt: TGTGCCAGCAGCTTAGGTCGCAGCACAGATACGCAGTATTTT
abundance: .
j_gene: TRBJ2-3
d_gene: .
v_gene: TRBV7-2

CDR3aa: CASSTHRQPNQPQHF
CDR3nt: TGTGCCAGTAGTACCCATCGACAGCCCAATCAGCCCCAGCATTTT
abundance: .
j_gene: TRBJ1-5
d_gene: .
v_gene: TRBV19

CDR3aa: CASSGVTGNTEAFF
CDR3nt: TGTGCCAGCAGTGGGGTGACAGGGAACACTGAAGCTTTCTTT
abundance: .
j_gene: TRBJ1-1
d_gene: .
v_gene: TRBV2

CDR3aa: CASSGPGLAGDGDTQYF
CDR3nt: TGTGCCAGCAGTGGGCCGGGACTAGCGGGAGATGGAGATACGCAGTATTTT
abundance: .
j_gene: TRBJ2-3
d_gene: TRBD2
v_gene: TRBV25-1

CDR3aa: CASRRQGRREEQYF
CDR3nt: TGTGCCAGCAGAAGACAGGGCCGGCGGGAGGAGCAGTACTTC
abundance: .
j_gene: TRBJ2-7
d_gene: .
v_gene: TRBV2

CDR3aa: CASNNRRVNSYEQYF
CDR3nt: TGTGCCAGCAATAACCGCAGGGTAAACTCCTACGAGCAGTACTTC
abundance: .
j_gene: TRBJ2-7
d_gene: .
v_gene: TRBV28

CDR3aa: CAWSVNVRTEAFF
CDR3nt: TGTGCCTGGAGTGTAAATGTCCGGACTGAAGCTTTCTTT
abundance: .
j_gene: TRBJ1-1
d_gene: .
v_gene: TRBV30

CDR3aa: CASSKNRPRTDTQYF
CDR3nt: TGTGCCAGTAGTAAGAACAGGCCTCGCACAGATACGCAGTATTTT
abundance: .
j_gene: TRBJ2-3
d_gene: .
v_gene: TRBV19

CDR3aa: CASKARGEQYF
CDR3nt: TGTGCCAGCAAGGCTCGGGGCGAGCAGTACTTC
abundance: .
j_gene: TRBJ2-7
d_gene: .
v_gene: TRBV5-8

CDR3aa: CASSVGTTITYEQYF
CDR3nt: TGTGCCAGCAGCGTCGGGACTACGATCACCTACGAGCAGTACTTC
abundance: once
j_gene: TRBJ2-7
d_gene: TRBD2
v_gene: TRBV7-8

CDR3aa: CATSRQLAGNTIYF
CDR3nt: TGTGCCACCAGCAGACAGTTAGCTGGAAACACCATATATTTT
abundance: .
j_gene: TRBJ1-3
d_gene: .
v_gene: TRBV15

CDR3aa: CASRLREGGTSGLYEQYF
CDR3nt: TGCGCCAGCAGACTTCGGGAGGGCGGGACTAGCGGACTTTACGAGCAGTACTTC
abundance: .
j_gene: TRBJ2-7
d_gene: TRBD2
v_gene: TRBV4-1

CDR3aa: CASSFRGTEAFF
CDR3nt: TGTGCCAGCAGTTTCAGGGGGACTGAAGCTTTCTTT
abundance: .
j_gene: TRBJ1-1
d_gene: TRBD1
v_gene: TRBV27

CDR3aa: CASSPANRGSSYEQYF
CDR3nt: TGTGCCAGCTCACCCGCGAACAGGGGGAGCTCCTACGAGCAGTACTTC
abundance: .
j_gene: TRBJ2-7
d_gene: TRBD1
v_gene: TRBV18

CDR3aa: CASNDYEQYF
CDR3nt: TGTGCCAGCAACGACTACGAGCAGTACTTC
abundance: .
j_gene: TRBJ2-7
d_gene: .
v_gene: TRBV2

CDR3aa: CSVVSGSGYTF
CDR3nt: TGCAGCGTTGTTTCGGGCTCTGGCTACACCTTC
abundance: .
j_gene: TRBJ1-2
d_gene: .
v_gene: TRBV29-1

CDR3aa: CASSSLRGSGNTIYF
CDR3nt: TGTGCCAGCAGTTCCCTCAGGGGTTCTGGAAACACCATATATTTT
abundance: .
j_gene: TRBJ1-3
d_gene: .
v_gene: TRBV28

CDR3aa: CATTGGGARGGELFF
CDR3nt: TGTGCCACGACAGGGGGGGGTGCTAGAGGCGGGGAGCTGTTTTTT
abundance: once
j_gene: TRBJ2-2
d_gene: TRBD1
v_gene: TRBV7-2

CDR3aa: CASRRQGLTYEQYF
CDR3nt: TGTGCCAGCAGGCGACAGGGGCTGACCTACGAGCAGTACTTC
abundance: .
j_gene: TRBJ2-7
d_gene: TRBD1
v_gene: TRBV27

CDR3aa: CASSPQWGSSYEQYF
CDR3nt: TGTGCCAGCAGTCCCCAGTGGGGTAGCTCCTACGAGCAGTACTTC
abundance: .
j_gene: TRBJ2-7
d_gene: .
v_gene: TRBV27

CDR3aa: CATQVGGPNEKLFF
CDR3nt: TGTGCCACCCAGGTCGGAGGGCCTAATGAAAAACTGTTTTTT
abundance: .
j_gene: TRBJ1-4
d_gene: .
v_gene: TRBV2

CDR3aa: CASSEGRVSYEQYF
CDR3nt: TGTGCCAGCAGTGAGGGGCGGGTAAGCTACGAGCAGTACTTC
abundance: once
j_gene: TRBJ2-7
d_gene: .
v_gene: TRBV27

CDR3aa: CASSHGTPASEAFF
CDR3nt: TGCGCCAGCAGCCATGGGACTCCAGCAAGTGAAGCTTTCTTT
abundance: .
j_gene: TRBJ1-1
d_gene: .
v_gene: TRBV4-1

CDR3aa: CASTASKTGVTEAFF
CDR3nt: TGTGCCAGCACCGCCTCGAAGACCGGAGTCACTGAAGCTTTCTTT
abundance: .
j_gene: TRBJ1-1
d_gene: .
v_gene: TRBV6-1

CDR3aa: CASSMGRSSYNEQFF
CDR3nt: TGTGCCAGTAGTATGGGGCGGTCCTCATACAATGAGCAGTTCTTC
abundance: .
j_gene: TRBJ2-1
d_gene: .
v_gene: TRBV19

CDR3aa: CASSLFPGGENGYTF
CDR3nt: TGCGCCAGCAGCTTGTTTCCAGGGGGCGAGAATGGCTACACCTTC
abundance: .
j_gene: TRBJ1-2
d_gene: TRBD1
v_gene: TRBV5-1

CDR3aa: CASSIKRTASPNSPLHF
CDR3nt: TGTGCCAGTAGTATAAAAAGGACAGCGTCTCCAAATTCACCCCTCCACTTT
abundance: .
j_gene: TRBJ1-6
d_gene: .
v_gene: TRBV19

CDR3aa: CASSLAQGGFEQYF
CDR3nt: TGTGCCAGCAGCTTAGCACAGGGAGGATTCGAGCAGTACTTC
abundance: .
j_gene: TRBJ2-7
d_gene: .
v_gene: TRBV7-2

CDR3aa: CASSEAGDEYEQYF
CDR3nt: TGTGCCAGCAGTGAGGCGGGAGACGAGTACGAGCAGTACTTC
abundance: .
j_gene: TRBJ2-7
d_gene: TRBD2
v_gene: TRBV2

CDR3aa: CASSLKSGVSYNEQFF
CDR3nt: TGTGCCAGCAGCTTAAAGTCGGGGGTGTCCTACAATGAGCAGTTCTTC
abundance: few
j_gene: TRBJ2-1
d_gene: .
v_gene: TRBV7-9

CDR3aa: CASRAGVYGYTF
CDR3nt: TGTGCCAGTAGAGCAGGGGTCTATGGCTACACCTTC
abundance: .
j_gene: TRBJ1-2
d_gene: .
v_gene: TRBV19

CDR3aa: CASSLTRPFSSYNEQFF
CDR3nt: TGTGCCAGCAGCTTGACTCGTCCCTTTAGCTCCTACAATGAGCAGTTCTTC
abundance: .
j_gene: TRBJ2-1
d_gene: .
v_gene: TRBV5-6

CDR3aa: CASSPRHGKSSYNEQFF
CDR3nt: TGCGCCAGCAGCCCTAGACATGGGAAGAGCTCCTACAATGAGCAGTTCTTC
abundance: .
j_gene: TRBJ2-1
d_gene: .
v_gene: TRBV5-1

CDR3aa: CASTLRGEQYF
CDR3nt: TGTGCCAGCACCCTGCGGGGGGAGCAGTACTTC
abundance: .
j_gene: TRBJ2-7
d_gene: TRBD2
v_gene: TRBV28

CDR3aa: CASSLGGWAGTYEQYF
CDR3nt: TGTGCCAGCAGCTTAGGGGGGTGGGCAGGTACCTACGAGCAGTACTTC
abundance: .
j_gene: TRBJ2-7
d_gene: .
v_gene: TRBV7-8